Detailed here is one T cell receptor beta chain. What it recognizes is unknown. The CDR3 is made up of 16 amino acids. Germline V CDR1 and CDR2: SGHDT, YYEEEE. V was shortened by 1 base and J by 0 bases, with 13 bases between the two germline ends. This specimen comes from a study of OX40 agonist ivuxolimab in advanced cancers. Study overall: Of the patients, three showed partial responses, one with hepatocellular carcinoma and two with cutaneous melanoma.

General observations from the study: Among T cells, CD8+ cells averaged more expanded clones than CD4+ cells.

Clones were sequenced by immunoSEQ multiplex PCR, and TCRdb holds only the in-frame ones, with some missing. The sample has around 77,000 clones, 60% to 80% seen once. The input for sequencing was CD4+ or CD8+ T cells sorted from blood, taken in a trial of the OX40 agonist ivuxolimab. J is TRBJ1-2 and V is TRBV5-6; D call uncertain. The clonotype comes from an adult with an advanced solid tumor such as melanoma, head and neck, liver or kidney cancer. CDR3 residues: CASSLRALLANYGYTF. CDR3 in DNA: TGTGCCAGCAGCTTGCGGGCACTTTTAGCTAACTATGGCTACACCTTC.